Following are 25 T cell receptor beta chains from one sample sequenced in a study of blood T cells in healthy people across ages. Then a second PCR, running about 6 to 12 cycles, was carried out with a sample-barcoded 5' primer and a J-beta primer mix. TCRdb reprocessed the 5' RACE reads via MiXCR and lists one record per CDR3 protein. Of some 1.6 million distinct CDR3 sequences detected, roughly 32% appear once; the ten largest clones hold about 11%. The specimen was blood. The receptors stem from a woman in her twenties or thirties in good health.

This clonotype was counted only a few times. This chain links TRBV6-5 with TRBJ2-7; 7 bases are shared with TRBD2. With V trimmed by 6 bases and J by 0 bases, 8 bases remained unmatched. There are 15 residues in the CDR3. Germline V gene data show CDR1 as MNHEY and CDR2 as SVGAGI. CDR3 sequence: CASSRAGKSSYEQYF. Written as DNA, the CDR3 is TGTGCCAGCAGCCGAGCGGGGAAGAGCTCCTACGAGCAGTACTTC.

In this sample, this clonotype turned up a few times. The chain is built from TRBV20-1 and TRBJ2-6; the match to TRBD1 covers 8 bases. Looked up from germline, CDR1 is DFQATT and CDR2 is SNEGSKA (reference sequence). CDR3 length equals 14 residues. The V segment lost 7 bases and the J segment 4 bases; nucleotides outside the gene matches: 6. The CDR3 sequence is CSVQGAKGANVLTF. The CDR3 DNA is TGCAGTGTGCAGGGGGCTAAAGGGGCCAACGTCCTGACTTTC.

This chain's CDR3 is CSVEGATGWRDTQYF. CDR3 DNA: TGCAGCGTTGAAGGGGCGACAGGGTGGAGAGATACGCAGTATTTT. This chain uses TRBV29-1 with TRBJ2-3, with 7 bases that match TRBD1. The J segment lost 5 bases and the V segment lost 1 base, leaving 9 bases of the junction unmatched. CDR1 SQVTM and CDR2 ANQGSEA come from the germline V gene. The CDR3 length is 15 residues.

The chain employs TRBV9 and TRBJ2-1; a weak D match, TRBD2 (6 bases). With the DNA end fitting TRBJ2-7 better, the J assignment may be wrong. Germline V gene data show CDR1 as SGDLS and CDR2 as YYNGEE. The CDR3 length is 18 residues. The chain's CDR3 is CASSVGGWGAGTYNEQYF. The CDR3 DNA is TGTGCCAGCAGCGTAGGAGGATGGGGCGCGGGGACCTACAATGAGCAGTACTTC.

This clonotype was counted only a few times. This chain uses TRBV12-3 or TRBV12-4 with TRBJ2-5; D may be TRBD2 (7 bases). CDR3 size: 16 residues. Deletions cut 3 bases from V and 7 bases from J, with 21 bases between. DNA for the CDR3: TGTGCCAGCAGTTTCGAAGCGGGACTGGGAGGGGGGACCCAGTACTTC. It is translated as CASSFEAGLGGGTQYF.

Worth noting for this clonotype: This could be a read error, since a much larger clone is one nucleotide away. V is TRBV4-1 and J is TRBJ2-5, with 8 bases matching TRBD1. The CDR3 is 17 residues long. The germline V gene has CDR1 MGHRA and CDR2 YSYEKL. In DNA, the CDR3 is TGCGCCGGCAGCCAAGCGGCAGACGGACAGGGCTGGAAGACCCAGTACTTC. Translated: CAGSQAADGQGWKTQYF.

V is TRBV9 and J is TRBJ1-2; no clear D. The length of the CDR3 is 12 residues. Germline-derived CDR1 and CDR2 are SGDLS and YYNGEE. Trimming removed 0 bases at V and 7 bases at J, with 7 bases between. The CDR3 bases are TGTGCCAGCAGCGTAGGAGGGATTGGCTACACCTTC. It codes for CASSVGGIGYTF.

The table lists this clonotype with a few counts. This chain uses TRBV27 with TRBJ1-5; 8 nucleotides line up with TRBD1. The CDR3 spans 16 residues. Germline CDR1 reads MNHEY; CDR2 reads SMNVEV (reference sequence). J was trimmed by 0 bases and V by 8 bases; bases with no gene match: 9. The CDR3 here is CASPPDRGGSNQPQHF. CDR3 nucleotides: TGTGCCAGCCCCCCCGACAGGGGAGGTAGCAATCAGCCCCAGCATTTT.

This rearrangement joins TRBV3-1 to TRBJ1-1; D may be TRBD1 (6 bases). The germline V gene has CDR1 LGHDT and CDR2 YNNKEL (reference sequence). The V end was cut by 1 base, the J end by 8 bases, with 8 bases between. This CDR3 has 12 amino acids. The CDR3: CASSQGGLEAFF. The CDR3 coding sequence is TGTGCCAGCAGCCAAGGGGGGCTCGAAGCTTTCTTT.

About this clonotype: At one of its ends the junction is not consistent with the germline gene, which may arise from a read error. This chain connects TRBV4-1 to TRBJ2-2; tentatively, D is TRBD2 (6 bases). Germline lookup yields CDR1 MGHRA and CDR2 YSYEKL. CDR3 size: 18 residues. This chain's CDR3 is CASSRREGGATNAGELFF. As DNA, the CDR3 is TGCGCCAGCAGCCGGCGGGAAGGCGGGGCCACGAACGCCGGGGAGCTGTTTTTT.

With respect to this clonotype: An end of the junction does not agree with germline; a read error may underlie this. The chain employs TRBV29-1 and TRBJ2-1, with D uncertain. The germline V gene encodes CDR1 SQVTM and CDR2 ANQGSEA. The CDR3 is made up of 14 amino acids. In DNA form, the CDR3 reads TGCAGCGGGACCAGTTATGGCTCCTACAATGGGCAGTTCTTC. This encodes CSGTSYGSYNGQFF.

In its sample, this clonotype was seen many times. This sequence joins TRBV7-2 and TRBJ2-3, with TRBD1 as a possible D gene (6 bases). CDR3 size: 13 residues. Trimming removed 1 base at V and 4 bases at J, with 6 bases between. The germline CDR1 and CDR2 sequences are SGHTA and FQGNSA. CDR3 DNA: TGTGCCAGCAGCTTAGACAGGGCAGATACGCAGTATTTT. Amino acid sequence: CASSLDRADTQYF.

The genes are TRBV20-1 and TRBJ2-3; 7 bases map to TRBD2. The length of the CDR3 is 16 residues. Germline V gene data show CDR1 as DFQATT and CDR2 as SNEGSKA (reference sequence). The V gene end was trimmed by 0 bases and the J gene end by 8 bases; junction bases not matched to a gene: 14. DNA of the CDR3: TGCAGTGCTAGAGATCAACACGTACTAGCGAGAGGTACGCAGTATTTT. Translation: CSARDQHVLARGTQYF.

V usage is TRBV20-1 and J usage is TRBJ1-1; D remains ambiguous. The CDR3 extends over 14 amino acids. Germline V CDR1 and CDR2: DFQATT, SNEGSKA (reference sequence). V lost 2 bases, J lost 5 bases, and 15 bases lay in between. The CDR3 coding sequence is TGCAGTGCTAGAAACCCGGGGTCGGAAACTGAAGCTTTCTTT. Translated, it gives CSARNPGSETEAFF.

V gene TRBV5-6 combines with J gene TRBJ2-7; weak D call: TRBD1 (6 bases). The CDR3 consists of 15 residues. Germline CDR1 SGHDT, CDR2 YYEEEE. Trimming stripped 4 bases from V and 0 bases from J, with 14 bases between. The CDR3 is CASSVLGHGSYEQYF. In nucleotides, the CDR3 is TGTGCCAGCAGCGTTCTGGGACATGGCTCCTACGAGCAGTACTTC.

With respect to this clonotype: A read error may explain this, as a much larger clone is one base away. The V call is TRBV7-9, the J call TRBJ2-1; TRBD2 might be the D (7 bases). Germline CDR1 is SEHNR and CDR2 is FQNEAQ (reference sequence). CDR3 length equals 15 residues. V lost 7 bases, J lost 6 bases, and 19 bases lay in between. This CDR3 reads CASNPDRRGGNEQFF. CDR3 bases: TGTGCCAGCAACCCCGATCGGAGGGGGGGCAATGAGCAGTTCTTC. Combining the CDR3 with reference TRBV7-9 and TRBJ2-1 gives the whole variable domain DTGVSQNPRHKITKRGQNVTFRCDPISEHNRLYWYRQTLGQGPEFLTYFQNEAQLEKSRLLSDRFSAERPKGSFSTLEIQRTEQGDSAMYLCASNPDRRGGNEQFFGPGTRLTVL.

This chain connects TRBV2 to TRBJ2-3, with 16 bases fitting TRBD2. After removal of 8 bases from V and 6 bases from J, the junction contained 2 bases not matched to a gene. Germline CDR1 SNHLY, CDR2 FYNNEI. The CDR3 length is 14 residues. DNA of the CDR3: TGTGCCAGCGGGACTAGCGGGGGGGTGGATACGCAGTATTTT. Encoded protein: CASGTSGGVDTQYF.

The chain is built from TRBV7-9 and TRBJ2-6, with 7 bases identical to TRBD2. Trimming took 2 bases from V and 2 from J; bases not matched to a gene: 15. Looked up from germline, CDR1 is SEHNR and CDR2 is FQNEAQ (reference sequence). CDR3 size: 20 residues. CDR3 sequence (DNA): TGTGCCAGCAGCTTATCTGGCGGGAGTCCCCTGGCGGCTGGGGCCAACGTCCTGACTTTC. It encodes CASSLSGGSPLAAGANVLTF.

This clonotype was seen only a few times. CDR3 in DNA: TGCAGTGCCCGGGGTAATAGTGAGCAGTTCTTC. This encodes CSARGNSEQFF. The V call is TRBV20-1, the J call TRBJ2-1, with D perhaps TRBD2 (5 bases). CDR1 is DFQATT and CDR2 is SNEGSKA in the germline V gene (reference sequence). The CDR3 runs to 11 residues. Trimming took off 6 bases at V and 9 bases at J, with 12 bases between the two ends.

The rearrangement joins TRBV20-1 to TRBJ2-7; weak D call: TRBD1 (6 bases). The CDR3 loop spans 14 amino acids. V shed 5 bases and J shed 7 bases, with 21 bases lying between them. The germline CDR1 and CDR2 sequences are DFQATT and SNEGSKA (reference sequence). Written as DNA, the CDR3 is TGCAGTGCTCCCCGACAGGTGTTAGACAATGAGCAGTACTTC. This codes for CSAPRQVLDNEQYF.

This clonotype showed up just a few times. The chain joins TRBV6-2 or TRBV6-3 to TRBJ2-1; D unclear. V lost 4 bases to trimming and J lost 1 base, with 8 bases between them. The CDR3 runs to 14 residues. Per germline, CDR1 MNHEY and CDR2 SVGEGT. This CDR3 reads CASSLDLSYNEQFF. The CDR3, as DNA: TGTGCCAGCAGTTTGGACCTTTCCTACAATGAGCAGTTCTTC.

This sequence joins TRBV7-6 and TRBJ2-1; 7 bases map to TRBD2. Per germline, CDR1 SGHVS and CDR2 FNYEAQ. The CDR3 is 17 amino acids. V was clipped by 4 bases and J by 1 base; unmatched bases: 10. CDR3 in amino acids: CASSYGAGERSYNEQFF. CDR3 nucleotides: TGTGCCAGCAGCTACGGGGCGGGAGAACGGTCCTACAATGAGCAGTTCTTC.

CDR3 sequence: CASSFRQANEQFF. The CDR3 nucleotides read TGTGCCAGCAGCTTCCGACAGGCCAATGAGCAGTTCTTC. The V call is TRBV7-6, the J call TRBJ2-1, with a weak D call TRBD1 (6 bases). The CDR3 totals 13 residues. Trimming cost V 3 bases and J 6 bases, with 9 bases left between them. Germline CDR1 is SGHVS and CDR2 is FNYEAQ.

This chain uses TRBV30 with TRBJ2-1; 7 positions agree with TRBD2. V lost 0 bases, J lost 7 bases, and 9 bases stayed unmatched. The CDR3 totals 15 residues. Looked up from germline, CDR1 is GTSNPN and CDR2 is SVGIG (reference sequence). The chain's CDR3 is CAWSVLLGRGNEQFF. CDR3 nucleotide sequence: TGTGCCTGGAGTGTATTGCTAGGGCGGGGGAATGAGCAGTTCTTC.

There are many counts of this clonotype. The chain is built from TRBV28 and TRBJ2-6; D ambiguous. There are 15 residues in the CDR3. Germline V gene sequence: CDR1 MDHEN, CDR2 SYDVKM. V was clipped by 3 bases and J by 0 bases, with 6 bases between them. The CDR3 sequence is CASSFLSSGANVLTF. The CDR3 bases are TGTGCCAGCAGTTTTCTTAGCTCTGGGGCCAACGTCCTGACTTTC.